This T cell receptor beta chain stems from a study of T cells expressing NK-cell markers (dated by TCRdb to about 2020). Background for the entire study: TCR beta-chain repertoires were profiled in sorted CD3+CD56+NKG2C+, CD3+CD56+NKG2C- and CD3+CD56-NKG2C+ T-cell subsets from several donors. Among the eight sequenced donors, only one was HCMV-seronegative, while the other seven were HCMV-seropositive. The eight sequenced donors were randomly selected healthy volunteers, three men and five women. The libraries were sequenced on Illumina HiSeq 2000/2500, MiSeq or NextSeq, producing 2 x 150 bp reads.

The instrument was an Illumina HiSeq 2000. TCR beta cDNA libraries were prepared using 5'RACE template switching, which introduced a universal primer site and unique molecular identifiers. cDNA synthesis was primed from the TCR beta constant segment and was followed by two successive PCR amplification steps. Concerning the study's data processing: MIGEC was used to demultiplex reads and group reads by UMI, and MiTCR was used to assemble and quantify clonotypes. To remove erroneous sequences, TCR cDNA sequences were retained only when supported by two or more reads. Downstream repertoire analysis used the tcR package, and clonotypes were matched across fractions by CDR3 nucleotide sequence plus V segment. VDJmatch was used to annotate antigen specificity against VDJdb, with one amino acid substitution in CDR3 allowed. The reads, reprocessed by TCRdb, yield one row per CDR3 protein sequence and no DNA. It is TCRdb's table, rather than the study itself, that gives the V and J calls and clone size. The sample's clone listing holds roughly 350,000 distinct CDR3 sequences. The ten largest make up roughly 5.5% of the sample.

Comments on this clonotype: Its antigen is currently not known.

A commercial ELISA kit detecting HCMV-specific IgG in serum was used to determine HCMV serostatus. Peripheral blood mononuclear cells were isolated from blood by Ficoll density gradient centrifugation. The study at large found these results: Those dominant clonotypes were again the most abundant among CD3+CD56-NKG2C+ cells in a few donors, at about 28.3-65%. Whether the expanded NKG2C-expressing T cell clones were specific for HCMV antigens remained unclear. In several donors, the dominant CD3+CD56+NKG2C+ clonotypes ranked among the top 10 CD8+ clonotypes, making up roughly 1.0-7.0% of CD8+ T cells.

Reading from cysteine to phenylalanine, the CDR3 counts 13 amino acids. This entry has no DNA. From the germline V gene, CDR1 is ENHRY and CDR2 is SYGVKD. The chain is assembled from TRBV10-3 and TRBJ1-5. This TCR derives from a man between 18 and 69 years old in good health. The sequenced sample was blood T cells: a sorted CD56 or NKG2C T cell subset, CD4+ or CD8+ T cells, or bulk PBMC T cells (not recorded which). This receptor carries the CDR3 CAISEGLGQPQHF.